Sequencing of this TCR beta chain was carried out in a study of cytotoxic CD8 clonotypes in ibrutinib-treated CLL listed by TCRdb under 2021. With regard to the full study: The cohort was composed of under 12 relapsed/refractory and about 15 treatment-naive patients; IGHV unmutated status was identified in around 17 patients. Partial responses were observed in some 24 patients and complete responses in 2; after a median follow-up of 68 months, remission was maintained in 15 or so patients and progression was observed in around twelve. Response samples were taken after a median of around 13 months on treatment, ranging from 6 to 36 months. On average, each sample yielded about 250,000 productive templates and tens of thousands of productive rearrangements. Of the roughly 90 people in the trial, around 25 had longitudinal samples available. Cryopreserved peripheral blood mononuclear cells were obtained prior to treatment, at the time of response, and at either disease progression or sustained remission. Every remission and progressive disease sample was obtained while ibrutinib was still being received by the patients.

According to the study, the label for this sample's time point signals: progressive disease on ibrutinib. For TCR beta library preparation, roughly 2.1 micrograms of genomic DNA was extracted from cryopreserved PBMCs. Longitudinal blood samples from CLL patients receiving ibrutinib monotherapy were subjected to high-throughput TCR beta sequencing. Patients were enrolled in a phase 2 open-label single-center ibrutinib monotherapy trial. The goal of deep resolution MiSeq sequencing was a depth between 1 in 1 million and 1 in 200,000 T cells, and coverage averaged 10x per clonotype. TCR beta libraries were generated with the immunoSEQ hsTCRB Kit. Concerning the study's data processing: Data were analyzed with ImmunoSEQ Data Assistant and ImmunoSEQ Analyzer, with V, D and J genes assigned per IMGT definitions. Clonality, with values ranging from 0 to 1, was calculated as one minus the normalized Shannon entropy of productive rearrangement frequencies. Only overrepresented clonotypes making up at least 0.05% of the repertoire of each patient were included in the public clonotype analysis. Thirteen repertoires from age-matched healthy donors, obtained from immuneACCESS, served as clonality controls. This is the immuneACCESS table as TCRdb keeps it, with only in-frame sequences that have V and J called. A part of the clones is gone; compared with another copy, unresolved V genes explain less than half, and the rest is unexplained. For V, J and clone size, that table is used; D and trimming come from the DNA. For this sample there are 70,000 to 80,000 clones; around 82% appear just once. The ten largest clones represent roughly 7.1% of the sample.

Notes on this clone: The target of this receptor is not known. No base qualities exist here, and no much larger clone lies one base off it.

Including the terminal cysteine and phenylalanine, the CDR3 comprises 17 residues. Of all the DNA, just the CDR3 is kept, 51 bases in frame from base 1. Reading the germline V gene gives CDR1 MDHEN and CDR2 SYDVKM. The junction shows trimming of 6 bases on V and 3 bases on J, and the gene matches do not reach 11 bases of it. Overall results and qualifications from the work: Public clonotypes were found to be uncommon and were observed to contract or remain stable during treatment; the increase in clonality was shown to reflect expansion of private clonotypes at ibrutinib response. Baseline clonality was found to be higher than that of age-matched healthy donors and was strongly correlated with circulating CD8+ T-cell counts. Sustained-remission and progressing patients did not have matched sampling times, and lymph node repertoires were not examined. An increase in clonality was observed at ibrutinib response, with clonality remaining stable during sustained remission and falling back toward baseline at progression.

The chain was built from TRBV28 and TRBJ2-2; TRBD2 matches 9 bases in the middle. The TCR comes from a human donor with chronic lymphocytic leukemia. The material was PBMCs, obtained at disease progression, from a patient treated with ibrutinib. CDR3 sequence: CASSPGDSGGYTGELFF. Here is the DNA: TGTGCCAGCAGCCCCGGGGATAGCGGGGGATACACCGGGGAGCTGTTTTTT.